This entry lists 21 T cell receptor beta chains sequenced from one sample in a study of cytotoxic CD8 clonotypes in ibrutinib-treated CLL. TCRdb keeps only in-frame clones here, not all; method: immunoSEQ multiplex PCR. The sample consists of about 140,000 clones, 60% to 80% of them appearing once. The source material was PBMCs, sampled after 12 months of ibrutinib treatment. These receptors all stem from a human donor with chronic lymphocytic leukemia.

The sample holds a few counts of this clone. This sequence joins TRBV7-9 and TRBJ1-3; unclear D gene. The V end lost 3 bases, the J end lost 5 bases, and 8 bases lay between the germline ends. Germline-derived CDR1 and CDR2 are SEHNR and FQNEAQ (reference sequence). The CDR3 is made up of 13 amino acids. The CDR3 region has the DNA TGTGCCAGCAGCTTCGACATGAGAAACACCATATATTTT. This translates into CASSFDMRNTIYF.

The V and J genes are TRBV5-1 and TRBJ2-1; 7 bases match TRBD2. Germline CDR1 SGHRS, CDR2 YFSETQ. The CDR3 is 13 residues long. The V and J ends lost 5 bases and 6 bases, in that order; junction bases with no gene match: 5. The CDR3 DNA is TGCGCCAGCAGAGTGTGGGGGGGCAATGAGCAGTTCTTC. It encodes CASRVWGGNEQFF.

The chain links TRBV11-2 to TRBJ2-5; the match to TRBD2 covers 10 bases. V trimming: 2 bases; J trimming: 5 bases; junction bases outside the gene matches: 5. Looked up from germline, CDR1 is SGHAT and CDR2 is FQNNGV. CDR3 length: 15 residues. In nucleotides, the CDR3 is TGTGCCAGCAGCTTACAAAGCGGGGGGGCCGAGACCCAGTACTTC. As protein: CASSLQSGGAETQYF.

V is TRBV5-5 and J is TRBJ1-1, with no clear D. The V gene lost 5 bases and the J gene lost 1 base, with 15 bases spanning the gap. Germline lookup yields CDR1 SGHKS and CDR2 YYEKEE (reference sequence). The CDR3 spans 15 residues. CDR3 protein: CASRPGSGRNTEAFF. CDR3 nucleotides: TGTGCCAGCAGACCCGGGTCAGGAAGGAACACTGAAGCTTTCTTT.

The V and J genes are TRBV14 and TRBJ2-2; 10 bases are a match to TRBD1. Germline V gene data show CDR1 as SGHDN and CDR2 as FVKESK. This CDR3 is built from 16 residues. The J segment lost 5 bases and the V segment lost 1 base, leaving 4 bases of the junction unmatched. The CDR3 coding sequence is TGTGCCAGCAGCCAAGGACAGGGGGCGGAAACCGGGGAGCTGTTTTTT. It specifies CASSQGQGAETGELFF.

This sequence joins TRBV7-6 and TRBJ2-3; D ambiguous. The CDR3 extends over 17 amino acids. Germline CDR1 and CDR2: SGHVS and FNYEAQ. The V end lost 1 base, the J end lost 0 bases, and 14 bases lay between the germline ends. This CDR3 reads CASSLEQSRVSTDTQYF. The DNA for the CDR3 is TGTGCCAGCAGCTTAGAACAGAGCCGGGTTAGCACAGATACGCAGTATTTT.

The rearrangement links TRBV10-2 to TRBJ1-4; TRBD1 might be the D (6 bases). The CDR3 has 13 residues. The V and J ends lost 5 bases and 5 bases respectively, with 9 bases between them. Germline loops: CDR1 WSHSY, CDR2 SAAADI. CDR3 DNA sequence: TGCGCCAGCAGTAGACAGGAGAATGAAAAACTGTTTTTT. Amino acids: CASSRQENEKLFF.

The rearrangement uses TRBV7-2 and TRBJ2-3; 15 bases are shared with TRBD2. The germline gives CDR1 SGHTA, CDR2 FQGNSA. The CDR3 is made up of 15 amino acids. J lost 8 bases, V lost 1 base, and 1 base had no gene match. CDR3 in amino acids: CASSLGTSGGATQYF. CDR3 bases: TGTGCCAGCAGCTTAGGGACTAGCGGGGGGGCTACGCAGTATTTT.

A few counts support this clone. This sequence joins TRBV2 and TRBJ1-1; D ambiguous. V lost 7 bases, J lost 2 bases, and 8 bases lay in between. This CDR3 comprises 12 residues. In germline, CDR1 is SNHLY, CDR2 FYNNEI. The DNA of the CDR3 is TGTGCCAGCATGGTCAGTAACACTGAAGCTTTCTTT. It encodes CASMVSNTEAFF.

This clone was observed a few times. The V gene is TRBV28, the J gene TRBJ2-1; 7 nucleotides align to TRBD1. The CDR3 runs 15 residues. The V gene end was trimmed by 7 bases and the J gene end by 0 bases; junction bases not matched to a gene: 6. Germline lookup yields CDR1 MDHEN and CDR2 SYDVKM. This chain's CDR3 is CASNGWDSSYNEQFF. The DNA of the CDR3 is TGTGCCAGCAATGGGTGGGACAGCTCCTACAATGAGCAGTTCTTC.

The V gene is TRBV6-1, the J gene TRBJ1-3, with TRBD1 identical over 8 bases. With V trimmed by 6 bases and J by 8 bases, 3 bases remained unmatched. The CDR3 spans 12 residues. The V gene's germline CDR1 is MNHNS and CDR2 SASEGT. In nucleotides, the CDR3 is TGTGCCAGCAGCCAGGGGGCATACACCATATATTTT. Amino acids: CASSQGAYTIYF.

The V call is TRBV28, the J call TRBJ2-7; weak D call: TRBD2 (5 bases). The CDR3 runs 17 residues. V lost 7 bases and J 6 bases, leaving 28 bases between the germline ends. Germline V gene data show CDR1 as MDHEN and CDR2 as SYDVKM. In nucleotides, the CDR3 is TGTGCCAGCATGACGATTTCGATTGTGTTGCGGGTCGGCGAGCAGTACTTC. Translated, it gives CASMTISIVLRVGEQYF. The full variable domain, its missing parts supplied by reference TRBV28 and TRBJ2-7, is DVKVTQSSRYLVKRTGEKVFLECVQDMDHENMFWYRQDPGLGLRLIYFSYDVKMKEKGDIPEGYSVSREKKERFSLILESASTNQTSMYLCASMTISIVLRVGEQYFGPGTRLTVT.

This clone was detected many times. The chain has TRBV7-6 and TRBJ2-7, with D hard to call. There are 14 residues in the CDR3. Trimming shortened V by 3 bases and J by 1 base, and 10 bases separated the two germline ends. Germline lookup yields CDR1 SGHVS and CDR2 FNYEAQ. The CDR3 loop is CASSFAQTSYEQYF. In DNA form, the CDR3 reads TGTGCCAGCAGCTTCGCACAGACGTCCTACGAGCAGTACTTC.

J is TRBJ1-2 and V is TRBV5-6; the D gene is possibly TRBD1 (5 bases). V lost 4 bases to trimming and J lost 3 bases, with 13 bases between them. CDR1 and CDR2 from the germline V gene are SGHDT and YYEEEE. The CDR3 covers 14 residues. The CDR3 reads CASSPTGLHYGYTF. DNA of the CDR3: TGTGCCAGCAGCCCGACGGGGCTTCACTATGGCTACACCTTC.

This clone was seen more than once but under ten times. CDR3 region: CASSSTGGASYEQYF. DNA of the CDR3: TGTGCCAGCAGCTCCACCGGGGGGGCTTCTTACGAGCAGTACTTC. The V and J genes are TRBV7-6 and TRBJ2-7; 8 bases align to TRBD2. Trimming removed 4 bases from V and 4 bases from J; junction bases left unmatched: 9. The germline V gene has CDR1 SGHVS and CDR2 FNYEAQ. The CDR3 extends over 15 amino acids.

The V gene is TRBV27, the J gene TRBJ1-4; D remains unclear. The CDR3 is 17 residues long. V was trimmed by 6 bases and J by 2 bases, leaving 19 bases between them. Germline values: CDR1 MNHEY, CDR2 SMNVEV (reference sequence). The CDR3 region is CASSNRVVGLTNEKLFF. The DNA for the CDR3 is TGTGCCAGCAGCAACCGGGTGGTAGGCCTTACTAATGAAAAACTGTTTTTT.

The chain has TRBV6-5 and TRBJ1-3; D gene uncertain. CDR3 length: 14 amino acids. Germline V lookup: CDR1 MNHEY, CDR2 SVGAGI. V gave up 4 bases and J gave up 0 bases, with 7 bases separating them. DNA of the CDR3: TGTGCCAGCAGTTTTCGGAGCTCTGGAAACACCATATATTTT. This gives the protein CASSFRSSGNTIYF.

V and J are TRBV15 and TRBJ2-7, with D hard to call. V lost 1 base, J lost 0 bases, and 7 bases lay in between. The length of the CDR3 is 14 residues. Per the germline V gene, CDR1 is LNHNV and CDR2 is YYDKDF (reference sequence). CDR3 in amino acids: CATSRATGSYEQYF. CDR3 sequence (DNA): TGTGCCACCAGCAGAGCTACTGGCTCCTACGAGCAGTACTTC.

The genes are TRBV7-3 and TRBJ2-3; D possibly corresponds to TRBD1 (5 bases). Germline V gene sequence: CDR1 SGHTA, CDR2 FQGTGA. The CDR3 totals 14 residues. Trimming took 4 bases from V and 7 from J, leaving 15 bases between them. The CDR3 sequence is CASSSDSTPNTQYF. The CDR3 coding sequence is TGTGCCAGCAGCTCAGACAGTACCCCAAATACGCAGTATTTT.

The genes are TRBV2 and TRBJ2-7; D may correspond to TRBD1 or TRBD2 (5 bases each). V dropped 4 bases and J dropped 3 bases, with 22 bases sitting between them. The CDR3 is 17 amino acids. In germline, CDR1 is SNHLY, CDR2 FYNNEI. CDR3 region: CASSGTGTQVGYYEQYF. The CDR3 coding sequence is TGTGCCAGCAGTGGAACCGGGACCCAGGTTGGGTACTACGAGCAGTACTTC.

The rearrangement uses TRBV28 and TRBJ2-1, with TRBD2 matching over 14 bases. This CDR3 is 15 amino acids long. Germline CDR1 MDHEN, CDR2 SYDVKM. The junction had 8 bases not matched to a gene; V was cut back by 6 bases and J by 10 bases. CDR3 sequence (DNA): TGTGCCAGCAGCCCCGGGACTAGCGGGAGTAACGAGCAGTTCTTC. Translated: CASSPGTSGSNEQFF.